The source of this T cell receptor (beta chain) is a study of blood T cell repertoires in COVID-19. The CDR3 has 16 residues. V was cut by 4 bases and J by 4 bases, with 16 bases left in between. Germline values: CDR1 LNHDA, CDR2 SQIVND (reference sequence). Original processing methods: Estimates of nucleated cell counts were drawn from the amplification of reference gene primers. The data were produced by immunoSEQ multiplex PCR, yet TCRdb's version contains in-frame clones alone and is incomplete. The DNA was the basis for D and trimming; V, J and clone size are from that table. The sample contains 100,000 to 150,000 clones, over 85% of which appear only once.

The receptor's source is a man aged 45-65 years with active COVID-19. The sample consisted of peripheral blood. The rearrangement joins TRBV19 to TRBJ2-2; tentatively, D is TRBD2 (6 bases). The CDR3 loop reads CASSKLAASTTGELFF. The DNA of the CDR3 is TGTGCCAGTAGTAAATTAGCGGCCTCGACCACCGGGGAGCTGTTTTTT. Variable domain in full (rest from reference TRBV19 and TRBJ2-2): DGGITQSPKYLFRKEGQNVTLSCEQNLNHDAMYWYRQDPGQGLRLIYYSQIVNDFQKGDIAEGYSVSREKKESFPLTVTSAQKNPTAFYLCASSKLAASTTGELFFGEGSRLTVL.